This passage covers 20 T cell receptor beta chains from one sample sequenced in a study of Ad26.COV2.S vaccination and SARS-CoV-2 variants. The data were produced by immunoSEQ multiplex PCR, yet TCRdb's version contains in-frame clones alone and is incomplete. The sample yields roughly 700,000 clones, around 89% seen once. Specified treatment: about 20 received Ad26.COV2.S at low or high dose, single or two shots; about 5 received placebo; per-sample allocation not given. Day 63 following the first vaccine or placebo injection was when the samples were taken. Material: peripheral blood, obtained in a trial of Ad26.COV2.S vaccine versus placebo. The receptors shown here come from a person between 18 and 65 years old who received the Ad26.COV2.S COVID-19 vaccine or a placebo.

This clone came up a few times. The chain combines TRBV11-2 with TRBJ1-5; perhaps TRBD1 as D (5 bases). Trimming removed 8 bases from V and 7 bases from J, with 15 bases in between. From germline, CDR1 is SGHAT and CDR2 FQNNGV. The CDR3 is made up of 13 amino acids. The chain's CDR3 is CASAQGMEQPQHF. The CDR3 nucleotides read TGTGCCAGCGCTCAGGGCATGGAACAGCCCCAGCATTTT.

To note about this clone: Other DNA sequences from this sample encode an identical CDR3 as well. This CDR3 is CASSQTEQETQYF. The CDR3 DNA follows: TGTGCCAGCAGCCAAACCGAACAAGAGACCCAGTACTTC. This rearrangement joins TRBV3-1 (or the pseudogene TRBV3-2) to TRBJ2-5; D is unresolved. Germline V lookup: CDR1 LGHDT, CDR2 YNNKEL (reference sequence). V was pared by 2 bases and J by 2 bases, with 6 bases between. This CDR3 is built from 13 residues.

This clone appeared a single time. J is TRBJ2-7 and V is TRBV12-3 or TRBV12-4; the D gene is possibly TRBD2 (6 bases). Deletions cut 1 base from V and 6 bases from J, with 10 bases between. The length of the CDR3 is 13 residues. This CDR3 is CASSLGGDSEQYF. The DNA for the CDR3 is TGTGCCAGCAGTTTAGGAGGGGACTCCGAGCAGTACTTC.

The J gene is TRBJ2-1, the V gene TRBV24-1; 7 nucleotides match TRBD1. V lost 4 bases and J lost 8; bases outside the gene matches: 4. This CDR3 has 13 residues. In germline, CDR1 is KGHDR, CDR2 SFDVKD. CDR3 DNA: TGTGCCACCAGTGAGATCACAGGGGATGAGCAGTTCTTC. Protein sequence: CATSEITGDEQFF.

The CDR3 DNA follows: TGTGCCACCGTGGCTAGCGGGAGTAGCACAGATACGCAGTATTTT. Residues: CATVASGSSTDTQYF. This rearrangement joins TRBV24-1 to TRBJ2-3, with 10 bases lining up with TRBD2. This CDR3 comprises 15 residues. Germline values: CDR1 KGHDR, CDR2 SFDVKD. V trimming: 9 bases; J trimming: 0 bases; junction bases outside the gene matches: 5.

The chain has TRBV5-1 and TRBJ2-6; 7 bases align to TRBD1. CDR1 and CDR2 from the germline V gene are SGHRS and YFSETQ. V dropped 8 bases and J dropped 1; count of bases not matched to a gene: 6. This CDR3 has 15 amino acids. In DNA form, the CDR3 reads TGCGCCAGTACCTTGACAGGGTCTGGGGCCAACGTCCTGACTTTC. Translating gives CASTLTGSGANVLTF.

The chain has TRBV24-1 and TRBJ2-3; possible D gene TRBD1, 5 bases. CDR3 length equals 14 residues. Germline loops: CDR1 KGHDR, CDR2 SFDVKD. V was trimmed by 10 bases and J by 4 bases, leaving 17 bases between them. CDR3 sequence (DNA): TGTGCCACAAGAAAAGGCCTGGGGCCAGATACGCAGTATTTT. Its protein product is CATRKGLGPDTQYF.

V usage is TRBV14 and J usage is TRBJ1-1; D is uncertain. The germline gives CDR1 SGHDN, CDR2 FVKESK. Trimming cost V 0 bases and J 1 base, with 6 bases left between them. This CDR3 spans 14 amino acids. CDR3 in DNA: TGTGCCAGCAGCCAAGATTGGGGGAACACTGAAGCTTTCTTT. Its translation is CASSQDWGNTEAFF.

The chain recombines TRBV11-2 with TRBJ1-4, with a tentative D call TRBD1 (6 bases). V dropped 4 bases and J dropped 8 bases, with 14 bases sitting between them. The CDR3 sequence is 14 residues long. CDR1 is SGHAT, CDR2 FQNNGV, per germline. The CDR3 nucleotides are TGTGCCAGCAGCTGGGGGGCGGTTGGAGAAAAACTGTTTTTT. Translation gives CASSWGAVGEKLFF.

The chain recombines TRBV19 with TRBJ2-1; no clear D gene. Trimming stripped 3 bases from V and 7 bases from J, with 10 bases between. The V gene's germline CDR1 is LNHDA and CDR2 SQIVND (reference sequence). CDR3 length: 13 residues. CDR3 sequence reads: CASSIGIGNEQFF. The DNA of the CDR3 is TGTGCCAGTAGTATTGGGATTGGGAATGAGCAGTTCTTC.

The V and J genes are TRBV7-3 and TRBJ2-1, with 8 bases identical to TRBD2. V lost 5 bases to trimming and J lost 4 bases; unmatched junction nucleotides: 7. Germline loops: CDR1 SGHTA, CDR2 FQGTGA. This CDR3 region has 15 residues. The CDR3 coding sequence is TGTGCCAGCAGCCCGCGGGGGGCAAGATACAATGAGCAGTTCTTC. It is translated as CASSPRGARYNEQFF.

CDR3 in DNA: TGCGCCAGCAGCTTGGACCGAGAGCAGTACTTC. Translation: CASSLDREQYF. The rearrangement uses TRBV5-1 and TRBJ2-7; D remains unclear. Germline CDR1 is SGHRS and CDR2 is YFSETQ. Trimming cost V 0 bases and J 7 bases, with 5 bases left between them. The CDR3 runs to 11 residues.

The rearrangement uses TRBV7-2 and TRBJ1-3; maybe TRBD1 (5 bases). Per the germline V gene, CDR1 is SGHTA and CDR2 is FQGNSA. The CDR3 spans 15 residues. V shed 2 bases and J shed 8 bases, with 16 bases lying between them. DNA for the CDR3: TGTGCCAGCAGCTTACGGGACGAGAGGTGGGACACCATATATTTT. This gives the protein CASSLRDERWDTIYF.

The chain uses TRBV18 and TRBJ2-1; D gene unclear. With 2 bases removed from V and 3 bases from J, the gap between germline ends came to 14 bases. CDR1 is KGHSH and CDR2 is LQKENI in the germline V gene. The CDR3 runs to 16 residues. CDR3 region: CASSPRATNSYNEQFF. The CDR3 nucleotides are TGTGCCAGCTCACCAAGGGCTACCAATAGCTACAATGAGCAGTTCTTC.

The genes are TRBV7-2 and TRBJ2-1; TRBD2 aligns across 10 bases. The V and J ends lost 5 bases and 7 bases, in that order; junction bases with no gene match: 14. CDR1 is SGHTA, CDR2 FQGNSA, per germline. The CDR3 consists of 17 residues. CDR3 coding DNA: TGTGCCAGCAGCCAGATGAGTTTAGCGGGGGGCGGTAATGAGCAGTTCTTC. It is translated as CASSQMSLAGGGNEQFF.

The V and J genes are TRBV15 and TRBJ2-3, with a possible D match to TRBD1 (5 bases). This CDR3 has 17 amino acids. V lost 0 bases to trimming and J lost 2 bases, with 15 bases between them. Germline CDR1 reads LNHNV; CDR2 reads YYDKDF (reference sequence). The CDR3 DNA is TGTGCCACCAGCAGAGATCCTGGGGCGACAACCACAGATACGCAGTATTTT. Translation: CATSRDPGATTTDTQYF.

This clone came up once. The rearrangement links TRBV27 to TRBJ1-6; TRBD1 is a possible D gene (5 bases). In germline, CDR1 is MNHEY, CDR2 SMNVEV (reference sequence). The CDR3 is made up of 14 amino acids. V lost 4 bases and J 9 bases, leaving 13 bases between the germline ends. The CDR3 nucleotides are TGTGCCAGCAGTTCCCCAGGGTTGGGTTCACCCCTCCACTTT. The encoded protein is CASSSPGLGSPLHF.

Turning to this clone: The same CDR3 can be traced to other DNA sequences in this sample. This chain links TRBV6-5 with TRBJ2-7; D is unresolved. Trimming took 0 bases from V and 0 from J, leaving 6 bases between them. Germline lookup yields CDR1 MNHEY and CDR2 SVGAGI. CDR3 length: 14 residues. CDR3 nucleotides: TGTGCCAGCAGTTACTCAGGCAGCTCCTACGAGCAGTACTTC. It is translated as CASSYSGSSYEQYF.

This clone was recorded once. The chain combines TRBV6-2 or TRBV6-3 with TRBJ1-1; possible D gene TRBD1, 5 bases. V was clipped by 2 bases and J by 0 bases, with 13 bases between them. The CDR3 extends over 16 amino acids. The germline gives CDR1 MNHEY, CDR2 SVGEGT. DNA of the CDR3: TGTGCCAGCAGTTACACGGGACCCCTACTGAACACTGAAGCTTTCTTT. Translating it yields CASSYTGPLLNTEAFF.

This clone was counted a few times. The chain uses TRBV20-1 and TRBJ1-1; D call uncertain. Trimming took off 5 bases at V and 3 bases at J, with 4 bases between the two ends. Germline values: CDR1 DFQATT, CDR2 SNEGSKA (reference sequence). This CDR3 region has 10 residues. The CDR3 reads CSAEHTEAFF. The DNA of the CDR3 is TGCAGTGCTGAGCACACTGAAGCTTTCTTT.